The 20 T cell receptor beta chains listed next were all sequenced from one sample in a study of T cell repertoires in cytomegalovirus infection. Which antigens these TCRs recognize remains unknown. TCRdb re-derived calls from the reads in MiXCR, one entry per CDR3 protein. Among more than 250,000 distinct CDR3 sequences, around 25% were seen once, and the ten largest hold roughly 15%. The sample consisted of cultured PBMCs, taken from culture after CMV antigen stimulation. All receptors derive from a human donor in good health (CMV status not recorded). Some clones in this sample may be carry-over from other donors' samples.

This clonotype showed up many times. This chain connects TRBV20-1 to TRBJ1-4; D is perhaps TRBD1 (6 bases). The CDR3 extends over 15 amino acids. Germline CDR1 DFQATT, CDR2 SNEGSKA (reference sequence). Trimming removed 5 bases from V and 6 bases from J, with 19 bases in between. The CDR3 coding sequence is TGCAGTGCTCGTACAGGGAACGAGGGTTATGAAAAACTGTTTTTT. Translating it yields CSARTGNEGYEKLFF.

The CDR3 loop is CSAVTGNEQYF. The CDR3 DNA is TGCAGTGCTGTGACAGGGAACGAGCAGTACTTC. The chain combines TRBV20-1 with TRBJ2-7; TRBD1 matches 7 bases. Germline CDR1 DFQATT, CDR2 SNEGSKA (reference sequence). Trimming took 5 bases from V and 5 from J; bases not matched to a gene: 3. The CDR3 has 11 amino acids.

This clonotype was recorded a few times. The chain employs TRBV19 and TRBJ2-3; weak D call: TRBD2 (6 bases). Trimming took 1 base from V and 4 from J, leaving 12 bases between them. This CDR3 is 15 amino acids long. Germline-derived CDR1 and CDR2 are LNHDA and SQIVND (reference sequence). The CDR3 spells CASSIGPTRPDTQYF. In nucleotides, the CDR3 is TGTGCCAGTAGTATAGGCCCGACTAGACCAGATACGCAGTATTTT.

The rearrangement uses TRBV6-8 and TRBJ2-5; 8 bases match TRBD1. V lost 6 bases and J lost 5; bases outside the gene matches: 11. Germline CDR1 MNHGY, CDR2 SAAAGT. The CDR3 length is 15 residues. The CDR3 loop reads CASSGRGRPEETQYF. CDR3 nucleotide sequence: TGTGCCAGCAGCGGCAGGGGGCGACCGGAGGAGACCCAGTACTTC.

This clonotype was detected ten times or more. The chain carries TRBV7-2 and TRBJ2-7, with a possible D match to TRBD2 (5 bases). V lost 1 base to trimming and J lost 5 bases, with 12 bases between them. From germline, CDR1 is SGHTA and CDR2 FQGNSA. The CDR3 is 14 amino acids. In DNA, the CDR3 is TGTGCCAGCAGCTTAGTGGTAGGGAGCCACGAGCAGTACGTC. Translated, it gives CASSLVVGSHEQYV.

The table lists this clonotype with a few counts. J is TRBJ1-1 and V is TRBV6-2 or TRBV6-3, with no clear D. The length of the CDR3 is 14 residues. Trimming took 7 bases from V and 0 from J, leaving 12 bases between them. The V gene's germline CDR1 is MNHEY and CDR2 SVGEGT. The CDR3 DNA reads TGTGCCAGCAAGGGCCAGCTCATGAACACTGAAGCTTTCTTT. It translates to CASKGQLMNTEAFF.

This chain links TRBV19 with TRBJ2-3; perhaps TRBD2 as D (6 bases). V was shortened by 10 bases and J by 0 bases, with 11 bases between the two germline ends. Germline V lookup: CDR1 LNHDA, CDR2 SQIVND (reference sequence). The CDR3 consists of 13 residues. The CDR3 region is CATRRASTDTQYF. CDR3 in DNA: TGTGCCACCCGGAGGGCTAGCACAGATACGCAGTATTTT.

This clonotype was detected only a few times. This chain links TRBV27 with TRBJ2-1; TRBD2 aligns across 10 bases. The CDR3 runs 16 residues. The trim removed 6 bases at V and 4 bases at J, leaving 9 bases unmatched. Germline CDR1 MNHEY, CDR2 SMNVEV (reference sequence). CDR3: CASSPPSAGGYNEQFF. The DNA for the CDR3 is TGTGCCAGCAGCCCCCCCTCAGCGGGAGGGTACAATGAGCAGTTCTTC.

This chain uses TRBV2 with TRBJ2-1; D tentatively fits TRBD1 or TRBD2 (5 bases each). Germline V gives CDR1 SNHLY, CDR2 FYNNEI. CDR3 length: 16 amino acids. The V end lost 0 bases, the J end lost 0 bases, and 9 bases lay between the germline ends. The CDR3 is CASSEAGTFSYNEQFF. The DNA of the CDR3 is TGTGCCAGCAGTGAAGCTGGGACCTTCTCCTACAATGAGCAGTTCTTC.

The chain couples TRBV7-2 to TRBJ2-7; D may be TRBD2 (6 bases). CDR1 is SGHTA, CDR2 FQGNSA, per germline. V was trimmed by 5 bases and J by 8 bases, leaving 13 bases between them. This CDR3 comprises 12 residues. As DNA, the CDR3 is TGTGCCAGCAGCCCCCCCCGGGAGAAGCAGTACTTC. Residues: CASSPPREKQYF.

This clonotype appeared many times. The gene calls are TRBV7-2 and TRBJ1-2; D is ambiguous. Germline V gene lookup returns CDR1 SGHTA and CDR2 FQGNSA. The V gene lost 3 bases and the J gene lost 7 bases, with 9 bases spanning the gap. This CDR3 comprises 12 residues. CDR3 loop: CASSFSGLGYTF. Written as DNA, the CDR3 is TGTGCCAGCAGCTTTTCAGGACTTGGCTACACCTTC. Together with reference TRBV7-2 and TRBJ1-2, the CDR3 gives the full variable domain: GAGVSQSPSNKVTEKGKDVELRCDPISGHTALYWYRQSLGQGLEFLIYFQGNSAPDKSGLPSDRFSAERTGGSVSTLTIQRTQQEDSAVYLCASSFSGLGYTFGSGTRLTVV.

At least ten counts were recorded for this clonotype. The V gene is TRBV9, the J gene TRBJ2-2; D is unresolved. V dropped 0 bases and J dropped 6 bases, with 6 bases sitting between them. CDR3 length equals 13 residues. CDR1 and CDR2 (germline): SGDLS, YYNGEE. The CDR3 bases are TGTGCCAGCAGCGTAGTGGGATCCGGGGAGCTGTTTTTT. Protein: CASSVVGSGELFF.

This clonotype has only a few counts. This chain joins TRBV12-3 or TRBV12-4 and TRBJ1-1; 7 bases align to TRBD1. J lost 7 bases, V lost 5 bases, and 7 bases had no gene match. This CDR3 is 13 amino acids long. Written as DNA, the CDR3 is TGTGCCAGCAGTCATCCCGGGGACAGTGAAGCTTTCTTT. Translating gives CASSHPGDSEAFF.

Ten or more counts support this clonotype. The CDR3, as DNA: TGTGCCAGTAGTACCGGGCACAATTCCAACTATGGCTACACCTTC. This translates into CASSTGHNSNYGYTF. The chain combines TRBV19 with TRBJ1-2; the D is unclear. Trimming shortened V by 4 bases and J by 2 bases, and 14 bases separated the two germline ends. Per germline, CDR1 LNHDA and CDR2 SQIVND (reference sequence). The CDR3 runs 15 residues.

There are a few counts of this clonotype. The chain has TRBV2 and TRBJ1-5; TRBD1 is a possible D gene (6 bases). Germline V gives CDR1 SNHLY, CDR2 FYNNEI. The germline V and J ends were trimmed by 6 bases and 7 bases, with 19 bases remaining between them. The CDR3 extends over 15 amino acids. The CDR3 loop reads CASRGAALRGQPQHF. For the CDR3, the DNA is TGTGCCAGCAGGGGGGCTGCATTACGGGGGCAGCCCCAGCATTTT.

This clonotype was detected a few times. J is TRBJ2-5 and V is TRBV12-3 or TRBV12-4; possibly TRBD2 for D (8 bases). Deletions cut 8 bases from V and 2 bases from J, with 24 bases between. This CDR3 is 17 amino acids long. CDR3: CASSLRGGGRRQETQYF. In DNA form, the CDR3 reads TGTGCCAGCTCCCTTCGAGGGGGCGGGAGGAGGCAAGAGACCCAGTACTTC.

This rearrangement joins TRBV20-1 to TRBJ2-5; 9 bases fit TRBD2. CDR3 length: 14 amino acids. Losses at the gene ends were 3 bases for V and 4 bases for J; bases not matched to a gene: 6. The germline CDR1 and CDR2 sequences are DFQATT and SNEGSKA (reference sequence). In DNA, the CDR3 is TGCAGTGCTAGCCTAGCGGGAAGGTTAGAGACCCAGTACTTC. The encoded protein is CSASLAGRLETQYF.

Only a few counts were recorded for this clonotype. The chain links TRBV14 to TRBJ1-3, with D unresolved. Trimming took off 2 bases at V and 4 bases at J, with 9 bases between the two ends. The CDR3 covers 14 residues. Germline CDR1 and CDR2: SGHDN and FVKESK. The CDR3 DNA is TGTGCCAGCAGCCAAATCTTGACAGGAAACACCATATATTTT. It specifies CASSQILTGNTIYF. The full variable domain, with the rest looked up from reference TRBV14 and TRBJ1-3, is EAGVTQFPSHSVIEKGQTVTLRCDPISGHDNLYWYRRVMGKEIKFLLHFVKESKQDESGMPNNRFLAERTGGTYSTLKVQPAELEDSGVYFCASSQILTGNTIYFGEGSWLTVV.

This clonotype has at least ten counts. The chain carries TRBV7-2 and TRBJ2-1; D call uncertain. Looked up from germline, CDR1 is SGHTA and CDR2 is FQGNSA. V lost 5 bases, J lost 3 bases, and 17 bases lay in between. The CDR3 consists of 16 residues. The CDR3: CASSLRGALGYNEQFF. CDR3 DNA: TGTGCCAGCAGCCTACGAGGAGCGCTAGGCTACAATGAGCAGTTCTTC.

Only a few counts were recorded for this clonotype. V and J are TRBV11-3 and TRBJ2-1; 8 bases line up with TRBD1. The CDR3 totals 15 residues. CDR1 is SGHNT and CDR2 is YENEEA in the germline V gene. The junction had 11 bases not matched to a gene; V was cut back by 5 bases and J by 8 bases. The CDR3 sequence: CASSPGQGPIYEQFF. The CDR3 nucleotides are TGTGCCAGCAGCCCCGGACAGGGTCCGATCTATGAGCAGTTCTTC. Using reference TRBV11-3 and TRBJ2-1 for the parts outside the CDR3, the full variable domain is EAGVVQSPRYKIIEKKQPVAFWCNPISGHNTLYWYLQNLGQGPELLIRYENEEAVDDSQLPKDRFSAERLKGVDSTLKIQPAELGDSAVYLCASSPGQGPIYEQFFGPGTRLTVL.